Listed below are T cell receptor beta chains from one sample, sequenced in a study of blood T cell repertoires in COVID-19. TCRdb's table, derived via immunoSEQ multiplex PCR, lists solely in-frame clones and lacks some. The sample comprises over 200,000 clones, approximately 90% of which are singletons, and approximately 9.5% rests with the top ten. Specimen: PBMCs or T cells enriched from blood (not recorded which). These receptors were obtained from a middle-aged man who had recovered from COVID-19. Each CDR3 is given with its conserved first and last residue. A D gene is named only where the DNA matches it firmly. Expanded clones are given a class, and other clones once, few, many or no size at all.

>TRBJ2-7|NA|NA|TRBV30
TGTGCCTGGGATTCTGGGGCAGGGGTTCCCTACGAGCAGTACTTC
CAWDSGAGVPYEQYF
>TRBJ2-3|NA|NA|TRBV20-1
TGCAGTGCTGACTATGCAGATACGCAGTATTTT
CSADYADTQYF
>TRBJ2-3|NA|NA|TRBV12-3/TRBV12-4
TGTGCCAGCTGGACTGCCACAGATACGCAGTATTTT
CASWTATDTQYF
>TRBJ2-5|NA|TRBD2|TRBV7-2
TGTGCCAGCAGCTTTCCGATAGCGGGGGGGGGTCAAGAGACCCAGTACTTC
CASSFPIAGGGQETQYF
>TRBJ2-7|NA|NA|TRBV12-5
TGTGCACGAGTCTCCGGACTTTTACCCTCCTACGAGCAGTACTTC
CARVSGLLPSYEQYF
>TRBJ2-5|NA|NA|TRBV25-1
TGTGCCAGCAGTGGAGATAGGGGGTCGGTAGAGACCCAGTACTTC
CASSGDRGSVETQYF
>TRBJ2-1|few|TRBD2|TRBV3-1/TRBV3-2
TGTGCCAGCAGCCAAGCTGGGGCTAGCGGGGAGAAGCAGTTCTTC
CASSQAGASGEKQFF
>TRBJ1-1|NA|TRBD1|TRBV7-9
TGTGCCAGCAGCCCACGGCGTACAGGGGGGGGCACTGAAGCTTTCTTT
CASSPRRTGGGTEAFF
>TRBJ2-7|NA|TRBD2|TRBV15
TGTGCCACCAGCAGAGGGACTAGCGGGTCCTACGAGCAGTACTTC
CATSRGTSGSYEQYF
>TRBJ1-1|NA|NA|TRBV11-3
TGTGCCAGCAGTCCATCAACTTACACTGAAGCTTTCTTT
CASSPSTYTEAFF
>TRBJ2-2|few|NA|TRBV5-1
TGCGCCAGCAGCTTGAGGCTGCCAGGGCCGAACACCGGGGAGCTGTTTTTT
CASSLRLPGPNTGELFF
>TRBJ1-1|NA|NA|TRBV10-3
TGTGCCATCAGGGACGCAAAGGACAGTGAAGCTTTCTTT
CAIRDAKDSEAFF
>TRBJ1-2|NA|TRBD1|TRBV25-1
TGTGCCAGCAGTGCCAGGACAGGGAGTGGCTACACCTTC
CASSARTGSGYTF
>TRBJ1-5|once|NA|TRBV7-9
TGTGCCAGCAGCTTAATCGCGAATCAGCCCCAGCATTTT
CASSLIANQPQHF
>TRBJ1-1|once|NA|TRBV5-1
TGCGCCAGCAGCTTCCTGTGGGAAGGGGGTTCGAACACTGAAGCTTTCTTT
CASSFLWEGGSNTEAFF
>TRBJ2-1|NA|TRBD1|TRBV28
TGTGCCAGCACCATAACCGGGACAGGGGTCAATGAGCAGTTCTTC
CASTITGTGVNEQFF
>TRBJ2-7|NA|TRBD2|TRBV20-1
TGCAGTGCTAGTAGGCTGGGGGGGGCCTACGAGCAGTACTTC
CSASRLGGAYEQYF
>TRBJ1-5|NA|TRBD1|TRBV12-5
TGTGCTAGTGGTTTGGTACAGGACAGGAAGAATCAGCCCCAGCATTTT
CASGLVQDRKNQPQHF
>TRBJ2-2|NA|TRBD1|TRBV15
TGTGCCACCAGCACTTGGGACAGCTACACCGGGGAGCTGTTTTTT
CATSTWDSYTGELFF
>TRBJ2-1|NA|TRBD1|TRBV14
TGTGCCAGCAGGAGACAGGGCAACAATGAGCAGTTCTTC
CASRRQGNNEQFF
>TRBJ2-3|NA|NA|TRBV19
TGTGCCAGTAGTATGGTAAGAGGGTCAGATACGCAGTATTTT
CASSMVRGSDTQYF
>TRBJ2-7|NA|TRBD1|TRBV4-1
TGCGCCAGCAGCCAAGATAGGGACAGGGTCTACGAGCAGTACTTC
CASSQDRDRVYEQYF